The 9 T cell receptor beta chains below come from one sample, sequenced in a study of control samples from healthy donors and cancer patients (dated by TCRdb to 2018 to 2021). To prepare the library, the immunoSEQ multiplex PCR assay was applied. Sourced from immuneACCESS, this table was stored by TCRdb with only in-frame sequences that have V and J called. A share of the clones is absent; for the studies checked, an unresolved V gene accounts for under half, and the remainder has no known explanation. This sample gives 120,000 or so clones in total; around 90% of them show up just once. The top ten clonotypes cover more than 2% of the sample. The source material was blood. These receptors all come from a man younger than 35 in good health.

V is TRBV11-2 and J is TRBJ2-5; either TRBD1 or TRBD2 may fit D (5 bases each). The CDR3 extends over 15 amino acids. Germline V gives CDR1 SGHAT, CDR2 FQNNGV. The germline V and J ends were trimmed by 5 bases and 5 bases, with 18 bases remaining between them. As DNA, the CDR3 is TGTGCCAGCAGCCGGACCTTGGGGGTCATGGAGACCCAGTACTTC. The encoded protein is CASSRTLGVMETQYF.

The V and J genes are TRBV4-1 and TRBJ1-5, with unresolved D. V was trimmed by 0 bases and J by 0 bases, leaving 9 bases between them. CDR3 length: 16 residues. The germline V gene has CDR1 MGHRA and CDR2 YSYEKL. The CDR3 coding sequence is TGCGCCAGCAGCCAAGACCCTGGTTATAGCAATCAGCCCCAGCATTTT. Translation: CASSQDPGYSNQPQHF.

CDR3 sequence (DNA): TGTGCCAGCAGCTTGCGCAGCCGTAATTCACCCCTCCACTTT. Its protein product is CASSLRSRNSPLHF. The chain employs TRBV7-2 and TRBJ1-6; D is unclear. V lost 3 bases and J lost 6, with 9 bases in between. Looked up from germline, CDR1 is SGHTA and CDR2 is FQGNSA. This CDR3 has 14 amino acids.

This sequence joins TRBV28 and TRBJ1-4; possible D gene TRBD1, 6 bases. The CDR3 loop spans 16 amino acids. V dropped 6 bases and J dropped 4 bases, with 18 bases sitting between them. Germline-derived CDR1 and CDR2 are MDHEN and SYDVKM. The CDR3 sequence is CASSPPHGTYNEKLFF. As DNA, the CDR3 is TGTGCCAGCAGCCCACCCCACGGGACATATAATGAAAAACTGTTTTTT.

The chain uses TRBV20-1 and TRBJ1-5; perhaps TRBD1 as D (5 bases). Trimming cost V 3 bases and J 4 bases, with 10 bases left between them. This CDR3 has 13 amino acids. Germline-derived CDR1 and CDR2 are DFQATT and SNEGSKA (reference sequence). The CDR3 coding sequence is TGCAGTGCTAGTGTGGGGGATAATCAGCCCCAGCATTTT. It codes for CSASVGDNQPQHF.

This chain uses TRBV2 with TRBJ2-2; D is unclear. The V gene lost 3 bases and the J gene lost 6 bases, with 8 bases spanning the gap. Germline V gene sequence: CDR1 SNHLY, CDR2 FYNNEI. The CDR3 length is 13 residues. DNA of the CDR3: TGTGCCAGCAGTGATGGAGTGTCCGGGGAGCTGTTTTTT. This sequence encodes CASSDGVSGELFF.

The genes are TRBV10-1 and TRBJ2-7, with 8 bases lining up with TRBD2. V gave up 5 bases and J gave up 5 bases; unmatched junction bases: 5. The CDR3 is made up of 13 amino acids. Germline V lookup: CDR1 WNHNN, CDR2 SYGVQD (reference sequence). The CDR3 here is CASSQGLGNEQYF. The CDR3, as DNA: TGCGCCAGCAGTCAGGGACTAGGCAACGAGCAGTACTTC.

The count of this clone is one. This chain uses TRBV12-5 with TRBJ1-1; the match to TRBD1 covers 7 bases. With 8 bases clipped from V and 1 base from J, the junction kept 7 bases outside the gene matches. The CDR3 is 14 amino acids. The germline V gene encodes CDR1 LGHNT and CDR2 FRNRAP. The CDR3 here is CASLGGAGNTEAFF. CDR3 in DNA: TGTGCTAGTCTAGGGGGCGCCGGGAACACTGAAGCTTTCTTT.

This chain uses TRBV5-1 with TRBJ2-3, with 7 nucleotides matching TRBD2. This CDR3 spans 16 amino acids. With 0 bases clipped from V and 2 bases from J, the junction kept 6 bases outside the gene matches. Per the germline V gene, CDR1 is SGHRS and CDR2 is YFSETQ. The CDR3 loop is CASSLAGRGITDTQYF. The CDR3 DNA sequence: TGCGCCAGCAGCTTGGCCGGGCGGGGGATCACAGATACGCAGTATTTT.